The 19 T cell receptor beta chains below all came from one sample that was sequenced in a study of T cell responses to AZD1222 COVID-19 vaccine. Produced via immunoSEQ multiplex PCR; TCRdb's table is partial and in-frame only. Of tens of thousands of clones listed, about 90% are singletons. The sample consisted of peripheral blood, taken on day 0 of MenACWY control vaccination. Every receptor here comes from an adult in good health.

The chain recombines TRBV30 with TRBJ2-3; no firm D call. Looked up from germline, CDR1 is GTSNPN and CDR2 is SVGIG (reference sequence). The CDR3 totals 15 residues. The V end was cut by 2 bases, the J end by 2 bases, with 14 bases between. CDR3 protein: CAWSLRLTYTDTQYF. The CDR3 nucleotides are TGTGCCTGGAGTCTGAGACTTACATACACAGATACGCAGTATTTT.

About this clone itself: The junction and the germline gene differ at one end; a read error may be behind it. The chain uses TRBV7-9 and TRBJ2-7; 10 nucleotides agree with TRBD2. CDR3 length: 15 residues. The germline gives CDR1 SEHNR, CDR2 FQNEAQ (reference sequence). For the CDR3, the DNA is TGTGCCAGCAGCCTCGGCGGTAGCGGGAGGTCCTTAGCCGACTTC. Translated, it gives CASSLGGSGRSLADF. Variable domain in full (rest from reference TRBV7-9 and TRBJ2-7): DTGVSQNPRHKITKRGQNVTFRCDPISEHNRLYWYRQTLGQGPEFLTYFQNEAQLEKSRLLSDRFSAERPKGSFSTLEIQRTEQGDSAMYLCASSLGGSGRSLADFGPGTRLTVT.

This CDR3 reads CASSDRLVDTGELFF. DNA of the CDR3: TGTGCCAGCAGTGACAGACTAGTGGACACCGGGGAGCTGTTTTTT. The rearrangement links TRBV25-1 to TRBJ2-2, with a possible D match to TRBD2 (6 bases). Germline V gene data show CDR1 as MGHDK and CDR2 as SYGVNS. Trimming cost V 3 bases and J 3 bases, with 11 bases left between them. This CDR3 is 15 amino acids long. Full variable domain (missing parts from reference TRBV25-1 and TRBJ2-2): EADIYQTPRYLVIGTGKKITLECSQTMGHDKMYWYQQDPGMELHLIHYSYGVNSTEKGDLSSESTVSRIRTEHFPLTLESARPSHTSQYLCASSDRLVDTGELFFGEGSRLTVL.

The chain has TRBV14 and TRBJ2-6; D may be TRBD2 (5 bases). Per germline, CDR1 SGHDN and CDR2 FVKESK. V lost 7 bases and J lost 4, with 8 bases in between. This CDR3 is 13 amino acids long. CDR3 bases: TGTGCCAGCACGCGAGGGGGGGCCAACGTCCTGACTTTC. This translates into CASTRGGANVLTF.

The rearrangement links TRBV19 to TRBJ2-3; 7 nucleotides line up with TRBD1. CDR3 length: 17 amino acids. The germline gives CDR1 LNHDA, CDR2 SQIVND (reference sequence). V lost 5 bases, J lost 0 bases, and 11 bases stayed unmatched. CDR3 sequence: CASSYTDRAPSTDTQYF. CDR3 bases: TGTGCCAGTAGTTACACTGACAGGGCCCCTAGCACAGATACGCAGTATTTT.

The table lists this clone with a count of one. The chain is built from TRBV6-5 and TRBJ2-7, with 10 bases identical to TRBD2. The CDR3 has 15 residues. The V gene's germline CDR1 is MNHEY and CDR2 SVGAGI. V trimming: 7 bases; J trimming: 0 bases; junction bases outside the gene matches: 6. The chain's CDR3 is CASTWTSGRSYEQYF. Here the CDR3 DNA reads TGTGCCAGCACCTGGACTAGCGGTCGCTCCTACGAGCAGTACTTC.

This chain links TRBV4-3 with TRBJ2-3, with D possibly TRBD2 on 6 matching bases. This CDR3 spans 16 amino acids. The V end lost 3 bases, the J end lost 0 bases, and 13 bases lay between the germline ends. Germline-derived CDR1 and CDR2 are LGHNA and YSLEER. CDR3 residues: CASSHTSPTSTDTQYF. For the CDR3, the DNA is TGCGCCAGCAGCCACACTAGCCCGACTAGCACAGATACGCAGTATTTT.

The chain is built from TRBV11-3 and TRBJ1-1, with D unclear. V lost 5 bases and J lost 1, with 11 bases in between. Germline CDR1 and CDR2: SGHNT and YENEEA. This CDR3 comprises 14 residues. CDR3 protein: CASSPGEANTEAFF. The CDR3 DNA follows: TGTGCCAGCAGCCCCGGGGAAGCGAACACTGAAGCTTTCTTT.

The J gene is TRBJ1-1, the V gene TRBV5-4; 10 nucleotides match TRBD1. The CDR3 contains 17 residues. Germline V CDR1 and CDR2: SGHNT, YYREEE (reference sequence). V trimming: 4 bases; J trimming: 4 bases; junction bases outside the gene matches: 13. CDR3 amino acids: CASSRPGGQGLGTEAFF. The CDR3, as DNA: TGTGCCAGCAGCAGGCCGGGGGGACAGGGGCTGGGCACTGAAGCTTTCTTT.

The V call is TRBV30, the J call TRBJ2-2; a weak D match, TRBD2 (6 bases). This CDR3 has 12 amino acids. Germline CDR1 GTSNPN, CDR2 SVGIG (reference sequence). V lost 5 bases and J lost 6, with 10 bases in between. The CDR3 loop reads CAWGGTPGELFF. Here the CDR3 DNA reads TGTGCCTGGGGCGGGACCCCCGGGGAGCTGTTTTTT.

The chain has TRBV18 and TRBJ1-2; weak D call: TRBD1 (5 bases). Germline assignment: CDR1 KGHSH and CDR2 LQKENI. The CDR3 spans 14 residues. Trimming took off 4 bases at V and 7 bases at J, with 16 bases between the two ends. This CDR3 reads CASSLSRDSAGYTF. CDR3 sequence (DNA): TGTGCCAGCTCACTATCACGGGACTCCGCTGGCTACACCTTC.

The genes are TRBV2 and TRBJ2-1; D is unclear. Trimming took 4 bases from V and 5 from J, leaving 3 bases between them. CDR3 length: 11 residues. Germline V gene lookup returns CDR1 SNHLY and CDR2 FYNNEI. DNA for the CDR3: TGTGCCAGCAGTGGTAACAATGAGCAGTTCTTC. Its protein is CASSGNNEQFF.

The V gene is TRBV11-2, the J gene TRBJ1-2; D might be TRBD1 (5 bases). The length of the CDR3 is 14 residues. Germline CDR1 reads SGHAT; CDR2 reads FQNNGV. V was pared by 7 bases and J by 5 bases, with 17 bases between. Here the CDR3 DNA reads TGTGCCAGCACCCCTGGCGGGGGGATTTATGGCTACACCTTC. This gives the protein CASTPGGGIYGYTF.

The V call is TRBV12-3 or TRBV12-4, the J call TRBJ2-7; D ambiguous. The germline V and J ends were trimmed by 5 bases and 6 bases, with 14 bases remaining between them. There are 13 residues in the CDR3. CDR3 region: CASSPSLGGEQYF. CDR3 sequence (DNA): TGTGCCAGCAGTCCATCCTTGGGCGGCGAGCAGTACTTC.

The chain joins TRBV6-6 to TRBJ2-7; no firm D call. The ends were cut back, 8 bases at V and 0 bases at J, with 14 bases in the middle. Germline loops: CDR1 MNHNY, CDR2 SVGAGI (reference sequence). The CDR3 is 14 amino acids. This CDR3 is CASSGTNNSYEQYF. The CDR3 DNA sequence: TGTGCCAGCTCGGGCACCAACAACTCCTACGAGCAGTACTTC.

The chain combines TRBV18 with TRBJ1-2; 10 positions match TRBD1. Germline CDR1 reads KGHSH; CDR2 reads LQKENI. There are 15 residues in the CDR3. V shed 8 bases and J 3 bases; nucleotides not matched to a gene: 9. The CDR3 sequence: CASAEDRGEYYGYTF. CDR3 DNA sequence: TGTGCCAGCGCCGAGGACAGGGGGGAATACTATGGCTACACCTTC.

This chain links TRBV5-1 with TRBJ2-1; D unclear. The CDR3 spans 15 residues. The V end was cut by 0 bases, the J end by 4 bases, with 11 bases between. Germline assignment: CDR1 SGHRS and CDR2 YFSETQ. The CDR3 DNA reads as TGCGCCAGCAGCTTGGAGTTGGGGTCGTACAATGAGCAGTTCTTC. Encoded protein: CASSLELGSYNEQFF.

This chain connects TRBV19 to TRBJ1-3; no reliable D call. V lost 7 bases and J lost 7, with 11 bases in between. The CDR3 has 12 residues. From germline, CDR1 is LNHDA and CDR2 SQIVND (reference sequence). Written as DNA, the CDR3 is TGTGCCAGTACTCAAGGGATGAACACCATATATTTT. It encodes CASTQGMNTIYF.

The chain recombines TRBV7-3 with TRBJ2-2, with a tentative D call TRBD2 (5 bases). The CDR3 length is 15 residues. The germline CDR1 and CDR2 sequences are SGHTA and FQGTGA. The V end lost 2 bases, the J end lost 2 bases, and 9 bases lay between the germline ends. The CDR3 is CASSLRGVNTGELFF. The CDR3 DNA reads as TGTGCCAGCAGCTTACGGGGAGTCAACACCGGGGAGCTGTTTTTT.